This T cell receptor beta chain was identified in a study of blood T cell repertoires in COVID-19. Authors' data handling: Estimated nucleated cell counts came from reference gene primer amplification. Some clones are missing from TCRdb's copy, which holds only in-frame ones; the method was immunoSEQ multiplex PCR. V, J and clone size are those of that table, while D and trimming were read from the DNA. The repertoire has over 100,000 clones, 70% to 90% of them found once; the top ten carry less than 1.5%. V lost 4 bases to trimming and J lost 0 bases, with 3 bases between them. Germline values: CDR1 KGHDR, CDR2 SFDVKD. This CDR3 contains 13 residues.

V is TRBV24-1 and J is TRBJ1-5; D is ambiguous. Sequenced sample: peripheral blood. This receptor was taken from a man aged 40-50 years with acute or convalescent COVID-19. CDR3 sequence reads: CATSDNSNQPQHF. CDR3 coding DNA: TGTGCCACCAGTGACAATAGCAATCAGCCCCAGCATTTT.